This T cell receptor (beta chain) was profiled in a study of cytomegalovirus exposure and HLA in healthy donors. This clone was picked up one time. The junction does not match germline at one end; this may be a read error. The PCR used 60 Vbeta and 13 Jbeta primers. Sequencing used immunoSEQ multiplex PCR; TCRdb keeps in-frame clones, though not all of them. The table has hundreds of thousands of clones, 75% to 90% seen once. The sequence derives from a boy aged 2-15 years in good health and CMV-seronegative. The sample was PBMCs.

As DNA, the CDR3 is TGTGCCAGCAGTCTTGGCGAGCGGACCCAAATGGACTTC. Protein product: CASSLGERTQMDF. V usage is TRBV28 and J usage is TRBJ2-7, with D maybe TRBD2 (5 bases). This CDR3 contains 13 residues. Germline loops: CDR1 MDHEN, CDR2 SYDVKM. The whole variable domain, remainder taken from reference TRBV28 and TRBJ2-7, is DVKVTQSSRYLVKRTGEKVFLECVQDMDHENMFWYRQDPGLGLRLIYFSYDVKMKEKGDIPEGYSVSREKKERFSLILESASTNQTSMYLCASSLGERTQMDFGPGTRLTVT.